This is a list of T cell receptor beta chains from one sample in a study of long-term antiretroviral therapy in people with HIV. Assay used: immunoSEQ multiplex PCR; TCRdb lists only in-frame clones, some missing. This sample carries 12,000 to 15,000 clones, 80% of them seen once, and the ten largest clones take roughly 13%. The input for sequencing was unsorted PBMCs, taken 3.2 years before starting antiretroviral therapy. The receptor source for this set is a man between 35 and 55 years old with HIV. Both conserved end residues are part of each CDR3. D genes are given only for firm matches. A row's size may be missing; if present it is once, few, many or a size class.

d_gene: TRBD2
v_gene: TRBV5-4
j_gene: TRBJ2-7
abundance: once
CDR3nt: TGTGCCAGCAGCTTAAGGCGGGGGATATCCTACGAGCAGTACTTC
CDR3aa: CASSLRRGISYEQYF

d_gene: -
v_gene: TRBV27
j_gene: TRBJ1-1
abundance: -
CDR3nt: TGTGCCAGCAGTCCAGCCCGTGGACAGTCGACATTCTTT
CDR3aa: CASSPARGQSTFF

d_gene: -
v_gene: TRBV6-5
j_gene: TRBJ2-6
abundance: -
CDR3nt: TGTGCCAGCAGTTGGGGTGGGGTCTCTGGGGCCAACGTCCTGACTTTC
CDR3aa: CASSWGGVSGANVLTF

d_gene: -
v_gene: TRBV7-9
j_gene: TRBJ2-5
abundance: -
CDR3nt: TGTGCCAGCACTATTAGCCCCGGGAGCTCTCGGGCCCAGTACTTC
CDR3aa: CASTISPGSSRAQYF

d_gene: TRBD1
v_gene: TRBV7-3
j_gene: TRBJ2-1
abundance: -
CDR3nt: TGTGCCAGCAGCTACGGACAGGCCTCGGGCTATGAGCAGTTCTTC
CDR3aa: CASSYGQASGYEQFF

d_gene: TRBD2
v_gene: TRBV4-2
j_gene: TRBJ2-1
abundance: -
CDR3nt: TGTGCCAGCAGCCAAGAGGAGCGGGGGGTAGACAATGAGCAGTTCTTC
CDR3aa: CASSQEERGVDNEQFF

d_gene: TRBD1
v_gene: TRBV29-1
j_gene: TRBJ2-5
abundance: -
CDR3nt: TGCAGCGCGGGACGGTCGGGACAGGGGAGGTGGGAGACCCAGTACTTC
CDR3aa: CSAGRSGQGRWETQYF

d_gene: -
v_gene: TRBV2
j_gene: TRBJ2-7
abundance: few
CDR3nt: TGTGCCAGCTTCCCAGGGAGTCCCTACGAGCAGTACTTC
CDR3aa: CASFPGSPYEQYF

d_gene: -
v_gene: TRBV7-2
j_gene: TRBJ2-7
abundance: -
CDR3nt: TGTGCCAGCAGCTTGGGGCGGGGCTCCTACGAGCAGTACTTC
CDR3aa: CASSLGRGSYEQYF

d_gene: -
v_gene: TRBV5-1
j_gene: TRBJ2-7
abundance: -
CDR3nt: TGCGCCAGCAGCTTTGGGCCAAGCTCCTACGAGCAGTACTTC
CDR3aa: CASSFGPSSYEQYF

d_gene: TRBD1
v_gene: TRBV10-3
j_gene: TRBJ2-7
abundance: -
CDR3nt: TGTGCCACCGGGGACAGGGTGGGGTACGAGCAGTACTTC
CDR3aa: CATGDRVGYEQYF

d_gene: -
v_gene: TRBV5-1
j_gene: TRBJ2-7
abundance: once
CDR3nt: TGCGCCAGCAGCCTCGGGACCTACTCCTACGAGCAGTACTTC
CDR3aa: CASSLGTYSYEQYF

d_gene: -
v_gene: TRBV5-6
j_gene: TRBJ1-5
abundance: -
CDR3nt: TGTGCCAGCAGCTCTGCGGGGGGATCGGGCAATCAGCCCCAGCATTTT
CDR3aa: CASSSAGGSGNQPQHF

d_gene: -
v_gene: TRBV9
j_gene: TRBJ2-7
abundance: -
CDR3nt: TGTGCCAGCAGCCTAGGGTGGGACTCCTCCTACGAGCAGTACTTC
CDR3aa: CASSLGWDSSYEQYF